This is a list of T cell receptor beta chains from one sample in a study of technical replicates of blood from a few donors. Generated by immunoSEQ multiplex PCR, the TCRdb table keeps only in-frame clones and is missing some. The sample lists 75,000 to 90,000 clones; about 95% were seen once. The specimen sequenced was T cells isolated from PBMCs. Receptors were obtained from a human donor in good health. CDR3s include the opening cysteine and the closing phenylalanine or tryptophan. A D gene is named only where the DNA matches it firmly. Clone sizes are given selectively: once, few, many, or a class where the clone is expanded.

d_gene | abundance | j_gene | v_gene | CDR3nt | CDR3aa
TRBD1 | NA | TRBJ1-1 | TRBV6-1 | TGTGCCAGCAGTACCGGGACAGGGGGGGGGACTGAAGCTTTCTTT | CASSTGTGGGTEAFF
TRBD2 | NA | TRBJ2-5 | TRBV4-1 | TGCGCCAGCAGCCAAGTCGGACTAGCGGGTAAAGAGACCCAGTACTTC | CASSQVGLAGKETQYF
NA | NA | TRBJ1-5 | TRBV30 | TGTGCCTGGAGTGACCTAAATCAGCCCCAGCATTTT | CAWSDLNQPQHF
NA | NA | TRBJ1-1 | TRBV7-9 | TGTGCCAGCAGGCTCGACGGAGGGTACACTGAAGCTTTCTTT | CASRLDGGYTEAFF
TRBD2 | NA | TRBJ2-7 | TRBV6-1 | TGTGCCAGCAGTGAAGCGCCGGGACTAGTCACCTACGAGCAGTACTTC | CASSEAPGLVTYEQYF
TRBD1 | once | TRBJ2-6 | TRBV14 | TGTGCCAGCAGCCAACTTCTGGGGACAGGGGGTACCTCTGGGGCCAACGTCCTGACTTTC | CASSQLLGTGGTSGANVLTF
TRBD1 | NA | TRBJ2-5 | TRBV6-6 | TGTGCCAGTAGCGACAGGGGGGAGACCCAGTACTTC | CASSDRGETQYF
NA | NA | TRBJ1-2 | TRBV7-8 | TGTGCCAGCAGGAGGGGTTCAGGAGGGGGCTACACCTTC | CASRRGSGGGYTF
TRBD2 | NA | TRBJ2-7 | TRBV6-5 | TGTGCCAGCAGTCCCGGGACTAGCGGGTCCTACGAGCAGTACTTC | CASSPGTSGSYEQYF
TRBD2 | NA | TRBJ2-7 | TRBV4-3 | TGCGCCAGCAGCCTCCACGCGTGGCGGGAGTACCCCTACGAGCAGTACTTC | CASSLHAWREYPYEQYF
NA | NA | TRBJ2-5 | TRBV13 | TGTGCCAGCAGCCTCAGCAGGGGAGGGAAAGAGACCCAGTACTTC | CASSLSRGGKETQYF
TRBD2 | NA | TRBJ2-3 | TRBV5-8 | TGTGCCAGCAGTTGGGGACTAGCGGGAGATTATACGCAGTATTTT | CASSWGLAGDYTQYF
NA | NA | TRBJ1-4 | TRBV30 | TGTGCCTGGAGTCTCATACAGGCAATGGGTGAAAAACTGTTTTTT | CAWSLIQAMGEKLFF
NA | once | TRBJ1-2 | TRBV6-6 | TGTGCCAGCAGACAGGCGACTAACTATGGCTACACCTTC | CASRQATNYGYTF
TRBD1 | NA | TRBJ1-2 | TRBV4-3 | TGCGCCAGCAGCCAAGATACAGGGGGCCCTGGTGGCTACACCTTC | CASSQDTGGPGGYTF
TRBD1 | NA | TRBJ1-2 | TRBV6-1 | TGTGCCAGCAGTGAGTCCCTTGAGGGACAGGGGTATGGCTACACCTTC | CASSESLEGQGYGYTF
TRBD1 | NA | TRBJ2-2 | TRBV6-1 | TGTGCCAGCAGTGAAAGGGGGACAGCGAACACCGGGGAGCTGTTTTTT | CASSERGTANTGELFF
TRBD2 | NA | TRBJ2-1 | TRBV10-3 | TGTGCCATCACTCTGAGCGGGAGGGCCCAGGATGAGCAGTTCTTC | CAITLSGRAQDEQFF
NA | NA | TRBJ2-7 | TRBV7-6 | TGTGCCAGCAGTCCGTCAGATGTCTCAAGCGAGCAGTACTTC | CASSPSDVSSEQYF
NA | NA | TRBJ2-2 | TRBV7-2 | TGTGCCAGCAGCTTAGATTCCGCTACGGGCACCGGGGAGCTGTTTTTT | CASSLDSATGTGELFF
NA | NA | TRBJ2-2 | TRBV6-4 | TGTGCCAGCAGTGACGGGACAAACACCGGGGAGCTGTTTTTT | CASSDGTNTGELFF
TRBD2 | NA | TRBJ2-3 | TRBV30 | TGTGCCTGGAGAGTCGAAATAGCGGGATCCACAGATACGCAGTATTTT | CAWRVEIAGSTDTQYF
NA | NA | TRBJ1-2 | TRBV2 | TGTGCCAGCAGTGACAGGGGCTACACCTTC | CASSDRGYTF
NA | once | TRBJ2-7 | TRBV20-1 | TGCAGTGCCGCGGAGGGGTCCGAGCAGTACTTC | CSAAEGSEQYF
NA | NA | TRBJ2-7 | TRBV11-1 | TGTGCCAGCAGCGTTAACCAGGGGCCCTACGAGCAGTACTTC | CASSVNQGPYEQYF
TRBD1 | NA | TRBJ2-3 | TRBV2 | TGTGCCAGCAGTTTCCAAGGGGGCGGCACAGATACGCAGTATTTT | CASSFQGGGTDTQYF
NA | NA | TRBJ2-1 | TRBV13 | TGTGCCAGCAGCTTAACGGGAAGTGAGCAGTTCTTC | CASSLTGSEQFF
NA | NA | TRBJ1-2 | TRBV9 | TGTGCCAGCTCTGCAGGGTCCTATGGCTACACCTTC | CASSAGSYGYTF
NA | NA | TRBJ2-7 | TRBV13 | TGTGCCAGCCGAGGAGGGGCCTACGAGCAGTACTTC | CASRGGAYEQYF
TRBD1 | NA | TRBJ1-1 | TRBV19 | TGTGCCAGTAGTGTGACAGGGTTGTCGACTGAAGCTTTCTTT | CASSVTGLSTEAFF
TRBD1 | NA | TRBJ2-7 | TRBV5-1 | TGCGCCAGCAGCTCCCAAATTGGGACAGATCCTTACGAGCAGTACTTC | CASSSQIGTDPYEQYF
NA | NA | TRBJ1-2 | TRBV7-2 | TGTGCCAGCAGCTTAGAAGGGGCGGACTATGGCTACACCTTC | CASSLEGADYGYTF
TRBD1 | NA | TRBJ1-5 | TRBV25-1 | TGTGCCAGCAGTATAGGACAGGATCAGCCCCAGCATTTT | CASSIGQDQPQHF
NA | NA | TRBJ2-3 | TRBV19 | TGTGCCAGTAGTACCCGGGACTTTTTCACAGATACGCAGTATTTT | CASSTRDFFTDTQYF
NA | NA | TRBJ2-5 | TRBV18 | TGTGCCAGCTCACCGAGACTGGAGCAAGAGACCCAGTACTTC | CASSPRLEQETQYF
NA | NA | TRBJ2-7 | TRBV19 | TGTGCCAGTAGTCCTACGGGGTACGAGCAGTACTTC | CASSPTGYEQYF
NA | NA | TRBJ1-2 | TRBV28 | TGTGCCAGCAGAGCGACAGATAACTATGGCTACACCTTC | CASRATDNYGYTF
NA | NA | TRBJ1-2 | TRBV19 | TGTGCCAGTCATGATGGGCAGGGACTAGACTACACCTTC | CASHDGQGLDYTF
NA | NA | TRBJ1-2 | TRBV19 | TGTGCCAGTAGTGGGCGAGGGGGCTACACCTTC | CASSGRGGYTF
NA | NA | TRBJ2-2 | TRBV19 | TGTGCCAGTAGTATCCTCCCAGGGGCGGCGGACACCGGGGAGCTGTTTTTT | CASSILPGAADTGELFF
NA | NA | TRBJ1-4 | TRBV10-3 | TGTGCCATCAGTGATGCGGTTAATGAAAAACTGTTTTTT | CAISDAVNEKLFF
TRBD2 | once | TRBJ2-1 | TRBV19 | TGTGCCAGTAGTATAGCCTTAGCGGGAGGGACTGCTATATCGTCCTACAATGAGCAGTTCTTC | CASSIALAGGTAISSYNEQFF
NA | NA | TRBJ1-1 | TRBV25-1 | TGTGCCAGCAGTGATATCACAGGGTTGAACACTGAAGCTTTCTTT | CASSDITGLNTEAFF